This TCR beta chain was sequenced in a study of blood T cell repertoires in COVID-19. For the study at large: Collection of acute and convalescent COVID-19 samples took place in the United States, Italy and Spain.

In the original processing: From reference gene primer amplification, estimates of nucleated cell counts were derived. Data came from immunoSEQ multiplex PCR; TCRdb stores just in-frame clones and leaves some out. The D gene and trimming were derived from the DNA, and the V and J assignments and clone size from that table. The sample consists of about 670,000 clones, approximately 90% of them appearing once. Germline V CDR1 and CDR2: SGHRS, YFSETQ. The V segment lost 4 bases and the J segment 7 bases; nucleotides outside the gene matches: 10. The CDR3 contains 14 residues. V is TRBV5-1 and J is TRBJ2-7, with 8 bases aligning to TRBD1. This TCR was sampled from a woman between 18 and 30 years old with acute or convalescent COVID-19. The sequenced sample was peripheral blood. CDR3 in DNA: TGCGCCAGCAGCGTATCCGGGACAGGTAGAGAGCAGTACTTC. The encoded protein is CASSVSGTGREQYF.